The entry that follows covers one T cell receptor (beta chain) sequence. The data stem from a study of patients and donors after allogeneic stem cell transplantation. MiXCR, applied by TCRdb to the RT-PCR reads, yields one record per CDR3 protein. The sample lists about 960,000 distinct CDR3 sequences, around 17% occurring once. Losses at the gene ends were 4 bases for V and 7 bases for J; bases not matched to a gene: 13. In germline, CDR1 is LGHNA, CDR2 YSLEER. This CDR3 is 17 amino acids long. This TCR was recovered from a human donor who was either an allogeneic HSCT recipient or a stem cell or donor lymphocyte infusion donor (not recorded which). It is not recorded whose cells these are; they may come from a transplant donor. The source material was blood, either unsorted or a sorted T cell fraction (not recorded which). This chain uses TRBV4-3 with TRBJ2-1, with 10 bases matching TRBD1. CDR3 nucleotides: TGCGCCAGCAGCCCTGATCCCGGGACAGGGGTGCGGAATGAGCAGTTCTTC. Translation gives CASSPDPGTGVRNEQFF.